This TCR beta chain is from a study of Ad26.COV2.S vaccination and SARS-CoV-2 variants (dated by TCRdb to the early 2020s). Describing the broader study: Donors in the vaccine arm were drawn from COV1001, a phase I-IIa trial of Ad26.COV2.S in healthy adults that was multicentre, randomized, double-blind and placebo-controlled. Ad26.COV2.S was administered intramuscularly at a dose of 5x10^10 or 1x10^11 viral particles, either as one shot or as two shots given 56 days apart. The specificity and breadth of SARS-CoV-2-reactive T cell receptors after Ad26.COV2.S vaccination were assessed by TCRbeta repertoire sequencing. A total of approximately 32 samples were included in the TCR-sequenced set, comprising around 20 Ad26.COV2.S vaccine recipients, 5 placebo recipients and 8 SARS-CoV-2 convalescent individuals. Trial participants were randomized into five groups of five: low-dose or high-dose Ad26.COV2.S given once or twice, or placebo on both occasions. Investigators remained blinded to trial group allocation during experiments and outcome assessment.

The germline V gene provides CDR1 SGHAT and CDR2 FQNNGV. From its cysteine to its phenylalanine, the CDR3 spans 14 amino acids. The CDR3 DNA has 42 bases and is translated from base 1. V is pared back by 5 bases and J by 2 bases, with 12 bases lying between the germline termini. On this clone itself: Its antigen target is currently unknown. Qualities for individual bases were not recorded, and no much larger clone is one base off. This sample also contains other DNA sequences that code for the same CDR3.

The sample's treatment or condition, from its label and the paper: roughly 18 received Ad26.COV2.S at low or high dose, single or two shots; a few received placebo; per-sample allocation not given. For vaccine and placebo recipients, the sequenced repertoires came from samples collected on day 63 after the first injection. Cohort 1b enrolled 25 or so adults aged 18-55 years at a single site in Boston, USA, between 29 July and 7 August 2020. Ad26.COV2.S was a replication-incompetent adenovirus type 26 vector that expressed a prefusion-stabilized SARS-CoV-2 spike protein derived from the original Wuhan strain. The immunoSEQ Assay was the method used to sequence TCRbeta CDR3 regions. After extraction, genomic DNA underwent amplification by bias-controlled multiplex PCR, followed by high-throughput sequencing. Per the original workflow: Collapsing and filtering of sequences were performed to quantify the absolute abundance of each unique TCRbeta CDR3 region. T cell fraction was estimated by normalizing TCRbeta template counts to usable DNA, which was measured by amplifying reference genes present in all nucleated cells. Repertoire TCRs were annotated as SARS-CoV-2-specific by exact matching of V gene, CDR3 amino acid sequence and J gene to a known reactive TCR set. The reference SARS-CoV-2 TCR set was derived from MIRA and filtered for enrichment in COVID-19-positive ImmuneCODE repertoires, a step that removed public or cross-reactive TCRs. Based on the MIRA antigens, annotated TCRs were further analysed at the level of specific ORF or position within ORF. Breadth was defined as the number of annotated unique rearrangements divided by the total number of unique productive rearrangements, and depth was defined as the summed frequency of the annotated unique rearrangements. TCR breadth was compared between groups using two-sided Wilcoxon rank-sum tests. TCRdb took over this immuneACCESS table, retaining in-frame rearrangements with V and J assigned. Such tables are incomplete; in checked studies, under half of the missing clones stem from an unresolved V gene, and the remainder is unexplained. V, J and clone size are those of that table, while D and trimming were read from the DNA. Recorded for this sample are around 320,000 clones; around 90% of them occurred a single time. Around 3.7% of the sample is taken by the ten largest.

Overall results and qualifications from the work: The authors noted that the TCR breadth and depth analyses may have underestimated total T cell responses. After vaccination, substantial breadth of spike-specific CD8+ and CD4+ T cell responses was reported. The study lacked the statistical power to compare responses across vaccine doses or regimens. Vaccine and placebo recipients had comparable non-spike TCR breadth, which fits with the vaccine containing only spike. Ad26.COV2.S recipients had higher spike-specific TCR breadth than placebo recipients (P = 0.0014).

The source of this sequence is a person between 18 and 60 years old who received the Ad26.COV2.S COVID-19 vaccine or a placebo. The sequence joins TRBV11-2 to TRBJ1-2; matching of 6 bases hints at TRBD1 as the D gene. Sample: peripheral blood, taken in a trial of Ad26.COV2.S vaccine versus placebo. The CDR3 region has the sequence CASSPTGGNYGYTF. The DNA sequence reads TGTGCCAGCAGCCCGACCGGGGGCAACTATGGCTACACCTTC.